These 27 T cell receptor beta chains were sequenced from one sample in a study of T cell changes during pregnancy in multiple sclerosis. Here immunoSEQ multiplex PCR was the method, and the copy in TCRdb shows in-frame clones only, minus some. The data hold tens of thousands of clones, with about 90% observed a single time. This specimen was CD4+ T cells from peripheral blood mononuclear cells, taken before pregnancy. The receptors stem from a female donor with multiple sclerosis, enrolled in a pregnancy study.

This clone was seen only a few times. This chain joins TRBV7-3 and TRBJ1-2; D may be TRBD1 (6 bases). V gave up 5 bases and J gave up 5 bases, with 12 bases separating them. This CDR3 has 13 residues. Germline loops: CDR1 SGHTA, CDR2 FQGTGA. Written as DNA, the CDR3 is TGTGCCAGCAGCCCTAATGGACAGTATGGCTACACCTTC. This codes for CASSPNGQYGYTF. The variable domain in full, completed from reference TRBV7-3 and TRBJ1-2, reads GAGVSQTPSNKVTEKGKYVELRCDPISGHTALYWYRQSLGQGPEFLIYFQGTGAADDSGLPNDRFFAVRPEGSVSTLKIQRTERGDSAVYLCASSPNGQYGYTFGSGTRLTVV.

The chain recombines TRBV6-6 with TRBJ2-5, with 11 bases that match TRBD2. The V and J ends lost 6 bases and 2 bases, in that order; junction bases with no gene match: 2. Germline CDR1 MNHNY, CDR2 SVGAGI (reference sequence). The CDR3 is 14 amino acids. CDR3 residues: CASRTSGEQETQYF. The DNA for the CDR3 is TGTGCCAGCAGGACTAGCGGGGAGCAAGAGACCCAGTACTTC.

V and J are TRBV7-2 and TRBJ2-1; D unresolved. Germline-derived CDR1 and CDR2 are SGHTA and FQGNSA. The length of the CDR3 is 13 residues. Trimming stripped 3 bases from V and 10 bases from J, with 13 bases between. The CDR3 is CASSFPPAREQFF. CDR3 nucleotides: TGTGCCAGCAGCTTCCCCCCTGCCCGGGAGCAGTTCTTC.

This chain joins TRBV6-6 and TRBJ2-4; 7 bases fit TRBD2. The CDR3 consists of 16 residues. In germline, CDR1 is MNHNY, CDR2 SVGAGI (reference sequence). The trim removed 0 bases at V and 7 bases at J, leaving 9 bases unmatched. CDR3 sequence (DNA): TGTGCCAGCAGTTACTCGGGCGCGGGAGTCGGGAACATTCAGTACTTC. This gives the protein CASSYSGAGVGNIQYF.

The chain carries TRBV5-5 and TRBJ2-7, with 9 bases lining up with TRBD1. The V and J ends lost 4 bases and 7 bases, in that order; junction bases with no gene match: 9. The CDR3 runs 14 residues. The V gene's germline CDR1 is SGHKS and CDR2 YYEKEE (reference sequence). As DNA, the CDR3 is TGTGCCAGCAGCAGGAGGGACAGGGCCCCAGAGCAGTACTTC. This codes for CASSRRDRAPEQYF.

This chain joins TRBV19 and TRBJ2-3; 8 bases align to TRBD2. Germline V gene sequence: CDR1 LNHDA, CDR2 SQIVND (reference sequence). The V and J ends lost 7 bases and 2 bases, in that order; junction bases with no gene match: 8. The CDR3 is made up of 15 amino acids. Here the CDR3 DNA reads TGTGCCAGTATCAAACTAGCGGCTAACACAGATACGCAGTATTTT. Its translation is CASIKLAANTDTQYF. Based on the CDR3 plus reference TRBV19 and TRBJ2-3, the full variable domain is DGGITQSPKYLFRKEGQNVTLSCEQNLNHDAMYWYRQDPGQGLRLIYYSQIVNDFQKGDIAEGYSVSREKKESFPLTVTSAQKNPTAFYLCASIKLAANTDTQYFGPGTRLTVL.

The chain has TRBV21-1 and TRBJ2-7; TRBD2, as called in the table, went unchecked against the DNA. TRBV21-1 is recorded as a pseudogene. CDR3 length: 15 residues. The CDR3 reads CASSKEGGLSYEQYF. CDR3 bases: TGTGCCAGCAGCAAAGAGGGGGGGCTCTCCTACGAGCAGTACTTC.

This chain connects TRBV9 to TRBJ2-1, with D unclear. Trimming took off 3 bases at V and 4 bases at J, with 14 bases between the two ends. CDR3 length: 15 amino acids. Germline CDR1 reads SGDLS; CDR2 reads YYNGEE. CDR3 region: CASSARWAGYNEQFF. The CDR3 DNA is TGTGCCAGCAGCGCCCGTTGGGCCGGATACAATGAGCAGTTCTTC.

The sample holds one count of this clone. The chain links TRBV11-1 to TRBJ2-6; 8 positions agree with TRBD1. The CDR3 extends over 17 amino acids. J was trimmed by 3 bases and V by 3 bases; bases with no gene match: 7. Germline V gene data show CDR1 as SGHAT and CDR2 as FQDESV (reference sequence). The DNA for the CDR3 is TGTGCCAGCAGCTTCGACAGGGGAGTCTATGGGGCCAACGTCCTGACTTTC. This translates into CASSFDRGVYGANVLTF.

The rearrangement uses TRBV7-3 and TRBJ1-3; TRBD1 is a possible D gene (6 bases). Trimming cost V 3 bases and J 4 bases, with 10 bases left between them. Germline V lookup: CDR1 SGHTA, CDR2 FQGTGA. The CDR3 has 14 residues. CDR3 protein: CASSLGAVGNTIYF. CDR3 bases: TGTGCCAGCAGCTTGGGGGCAGTAGGAAACACCATATATTTT.

For this clone: This sample includes further DNA sequences coding for the same CDR3. The gene calls are TRBV27 and TRBJ2-7; a weak D match, TRBD2 (6 bases). V was clipped by 2 bases and J by 6 bases, with 8 bases between them. Germline V gene data show CDR1 as MNHEY and CDR2 as SMNVEV (reference sequence). The CDR3 has 12 residues. CDR3 sequence (DNA): TGTGCCAGCAGTTTACTGGGGGGCGAGCAGTACTTC. Translating gives CASSLLGGEQYF.

In its sample, this clone is medium-sized. V is TRBV6-4 and J is TRBJ2-1; 10 nucleotides match TRBD2. CDR3 size: 15 residues. Trimming at V came to 2 bases and at J to 6 bases, leaving 4 bases not matched to a gene. Germline V gene sequence: CDR1 MRHNA, CDR2 SNTAGT. CDR3 sequence (DNA): TGTGCCAGCAGTGACAGCGGGGGGGCAAGCAATGAGCAGTTCTTC. Amino acids: CASSDSGGASNEQFF.

This clone was observed a handful of times. The V call is TRBV4-2, the J call TRBJ1-6, with unresolved D. V lost 6 bases and J lost 3, with 24 bases in between. There are 19 residues in the CDR3. Germline V gives CDR1 LGHNA, CDR2 YNFKEQ. CDR3 DNA: TGTGCCAGCAGGGATCCCTTAAAGGGCCCTCGGGACTATAATTCACCCCTCCACTTT. It translates to CASRDPLKGPRDYNSPLHF.

The V call is TRBV9, the J call TRBJ1-1; D is perhaps TRBD1 (6 bases). V was shortened by 0 bases and J by 4 bases, with 16 bases between the two germline ends. From germline, CDR1 is SGDLS and CDR2 YYNGEE. The CDR3 extends over 16 amino acids. The CDR3, as DNA: TGTGCCAGCAGCGTAGCGGGGGGGCCTCTCGGCACTGAAGCTTTCTTT. Residues: CASSVAGGPLGTEAFF.

The table lists this clone with a count of one. The chain employs TRBV6-7 and TRBJ2-5; 7 nucleotides align to TRBD1. TRBV6-7 is flagged as an ORF with uncertain function. V shed 10 bases and J 2 bases; nucleotides not matched to a gene: 7. The CDR3 length is 13 residues. As DNA, the CDR3 is TGTGCCAACCTGGACAGGCGACAAGAGACCCAGTACTTC. Protein: CANLDRRQETQYF.

This clone was picked up one time. V usage is TRBV18 and J usage is TRBJ1-3; the match to TRBD1 covers 7 bases. This CDR3 contains 16 residues. V shed 3 bases and J 4 bases; nucleotides not matched to a gene: 9. Per germline, CDR1 KGHSH and CDR2 LQKENI. CDR3 amino acids: CASSPGIQGTGNTIYF. CDR3 nucleotide sequence: TGTGCCAGCTCACCGGGTATACAGGGGACCGGAAACACCATATATTTT.

The CDR3 nucleotides read TGTGCCACCGCTAACGGACAGGGGGCCAGAAGCAATCAGCCCCAGCATTTT. Translated: CATANGQGARSNQPQHF. The chain couples TRBV10-3 to TRBJ1-5; 11 bases match TRBD1. With V trimmed by 10 bases and J by 1 base, 12 bases remained unmatched. The germline V gene encodes CDR1 ENHRY and CDR2 SYGVKD. The CDR3 sequence is 17 residues long.

The chain carries TRBV9 and TRBJ1-2, with 7 bases identical to TRBD1. Germline CDR1 reads SGDLS; CDR2 reads YYNGEE. V trimming: 0 bases; J trimming: 4 bases; junction bases outside the gene matches: 6. The CDR3 contains 15 residues. CDR3 residues: CASSVGGQNLYGYTF. The DNA of the CDR3 is TGTGCCAGCAGCGTAGGGGGACAGAACCTCTATGGCTACACCTTC.

The chain links TRBV5-1 to TRBJ2-1, with 8 bases aligning to TRBD1. The ends lost 0 bases at V and 8 bases at J; junction bases unmatched: 10. This CDR3 contains 16 residues. CDR1 and CDR2 from the germline V gene are SGHRS and YFSETQ. The CDR3 coding sequence is TGCGCCAGCAGCTTGGCCGGGCAGGGGGCGATCGATGAGCAGTTCTTC. Protein sequence: CASSLAGQGAIDEQFF.

The chain combines TRBV5-6 with TRBJ1-2, with D uncertain. Germline CDR1 SGHDT, CDR2 YYEEEE. This CDR3 region has 15 residues. Deletions cut 5 bases from V and 4 bases from J, with 18 bases between. The CDR3 is CASSRVQRAGYGYTF. For the CDR3, the DNA is TGTGCCAGCAGTCGCGTCCAGAGGGCCGGCTATGGCTACACCTTC. The variable domain in full, completed from reference TRBV5-6 and TRBJ1-2, reads DAGVTQSPTHLIKTRGQQVTLRCSPKSGHDTVSWYQQALGQGPQFIFQYYEEEERQRGNFPDRFSGHQFPNYSSELNVNALLLGDSALYLCASSRVQRAGYGYTFGSGTRLTVV.

Only one count was recorded for this clone. This sequence joins TRBV18 and TRBJ2-3, with 11 bases fitting TRBD2. The CDR3 contains 16 residues. The ends lost 4 bases at V and 3 bases at J; junction bases unmatched: 6. Looked up from germline, CDR1 is KGHSH and CDR2 is LQKENI. The CDR3 sequence: CASSQPSGGLTDTQYF. The CDR3, as DNA: TGTGCCAGCTCACAACCTAGCGGGGGGTTGACAGATACGCAGTATTTT.

The V and J genes are TRBV18 and TRBJ1-2; the D gene is possibly TRBD1 (5 bases). Between the trimmed V and J ends, which lost 0 bases and 7 bases, there was a span of 9 bases. CDR3 length: 13 residues. Germline CDR1 KGHSH, CDR2 LQKENI. The CDR3 nucleotides read TGTGCCAGCTCACCACCGGGACTAATTGGCTACACCTTC. Amino acids: CASSPPGLIGYTF.

The chain couples TRBV7-2 to TRBJ2-1, with 10 bases fitting TRBD1. V shed 1 base, J shed 8 bases, and the junction held 2 bases outside the gene matches. The CDR3 is 14 amino acids. Germline CDR1 and CDR2: SGHTA and FQGNSA. This CDR3 reads CASSLGTGGDEQFF. In DNA form, the CDR3 reads TGTGCCAGCAGCTTAGGGACAGGGGGGGATGAGCAGTTCTTC. Together with reference TRBV7-2 and TRBJ2-1, the CDR3 gives the full variable domain: GAGVSQSPSNKVTEKGKDVELRCDPISGHTALYWYRQSLGQGLEFLIYFQGNSAPDKSGLPSDRFSAERTGGSVSTLTIQRTQQEDSAVYLCASSLGTGGDEQFFGPGTRLTVL.

The V gene is TRBV7-3, the J gene TRBJ1-1; TRBD1 agrees at 11 bases. From germline, CDR1 is SGHTA and CDR2 FQGTGA. Trimming removed 1 base from V and 6 bases from J; junction bases left unmatched: 7. CDR3 length equals 16 residues. The CDR3 DNA reads as TGTGCCAGCAGCTTAAAGGGGACAGGGGGTATCGCTGAAGCTTTCTTT. Its translation: CASSLKGTGGIAEAFF.

CDR3: CASSLRVGGYTF. Here the CDR3 DNA reads TGTGCCAGCAGCCTACGTGTCGGTGGCTACACCTTC. The chain uses TRBV5-4 and TRBJ1-2; D ambiguous. This CDR3 region has 12 residues. The ends were cut back, 4 bases at V and 7 bases at J, with 11 bases in the middle. Germline CDR1 and CDR2: SGHNT and YYREEE (reference sequence).

V usage is TRBV19 and J usage is TRBJ1-2; 8 bases agree with TRBD1. V shed 4 bases, J shed 3 bases, and the junction held 10 bases outside the gene matches. CDR1 LNHDA and CDR2 SQIVND come from the germline V gene (reference sequence). This CDR3 has 16 amino acids. The CDR3 loop reads CASSKETGGVDYGYTF. Written as DNA, the CDR3 is TGTGCCAGTAGTAAGGAAACAGGGGGTGTTGACTATGGCTACACCTTC.

V and J are TRBV11-3 and TRBJ2-1, with 12 bases lining up with TRBD1. The trim removed 3 bases at V and 12 bases at J, leaving 12 bases unmatched. The CDR3 runs 16 residues. Germline V gene data show CDR1 as SGHNT and CDR2 as YENEEA. In DNA, the CDR3 is TGTGCCAGCAGCTTCGCCACCGGGACAGGGGGCAGTAGGCAGTTCTTC. Its translation is CASSFATGTGGSRQFF.